The 27 T cell receptor beta chains presented below share a single source sample, sequenced in a study of blood T cell repertoires in COVID-19. Libraries were prepared by immunoSEQ multiplex PCR; TCRdb keeps only in-frame clonotypes and omits some of them. This sample has 140,000 or so clones, with over 65% found just once. Sample: peripheral blood. These receptors were collected from a man aged 50 or older with acute or convalescent COVID-19.

This clone occurred once. The V gene is TRBV6-5, the J gene TRBJ2-5, with D hard to call. Germline CDR1 MNHEY, CDR2 SVGAGI. The CDR3 consists of 15 residues. V was cut by 5 bases and J by 3 bases, with 16 bases left in between. In DNA form, the CDR3 reads TGTGCCAGCAGTCCAAGTGGAACAGATAAAGAGACCCAGTACTTC. This sequence encodes CASSPSGTDKETQYF.

The chain is built from TRBV6-5 and TRBJ1-1, with a weak D call TRBD1 (5 bases). Trimming removed 6 bases from V and 1 base from J, with 9 bases in between. Germline V gene lookup returns CDR1 MNHEY and CDR2 SVGAGI. The CDR3 has 13 amino acids. DNA for the CDR3: TGTGCCAGCAGGGTAGACAGGAACACTGAAGCTTTCTTT. It translates to CASRVDRNTEAFF.

The chain is built from TRBV5-1 and TRBJ1-3, with 10 positions matching TRBD1. Germline trimming cut 0 bases from V and 3 bases from J; bases unmatched to any gene: 6. The germline V gene has CDR1 SGHRS and CDR2 YFSETQ. The CDR3 spans 17 residues. The CDR3 is CASSLGGQGFFGNTIYF. CDR3 in DNA: TGCGCCAGCAGCTTGGGGGGACAGGGGTTCTTTGGAAACACCATATATTTT.

The chain uses TRBV6-2 or TRBV6-3 and TRBJ1-2; D might be TRBD1 (5 bases). This CDR3 comprises 15 residues. Trimming took 3 bases from V and 8 from J, leaving 19 bases between them. CDR1 and CDR2 from the germline V gene are MNHEY and SVGEGT. The CDR3 nucleotides read TGTGCCAGCAGTTATTGGTCGGGGGGATCTAGCGGCTACACCTTC. Translation: CASSYWSGGSSGYTF.

The chain recombines TRBV11-2 with TRBJ2-7; D gene uncertain. Germline loops: CDR1 SGHAT, CDR2 FQNNGV. Trimming took off 3 bases at V and 5 bases at J, with 17 bases between the two ends. CDR3 length: 15 residues. CDR3 in amino acids: CASSFLGRKSHEQYF. Here the CDR3 DNA reads TGTGCCAGCAGCTTTCTGGGCAGAAAGTCCCACGAGCAGTACTTC.

The chain employs TRBV6-1 and TRBJ2-2; a weak D match, TRBD1 (6 bases). CDR1 and CDR2 (germline): MNHNS, SASEGT. V was shortened by 4 bases and J by 1 base, with 13 bases between the two germline ends. The CDR3 totals 16 residues. The CDR3 loop is CASSAIGTMNTGELFF. In nucleotides, the CDR3 is TGTGCCAGCAGTGCGATAGGGACAATGAACACCGGGGAGCTGTTTTTT.

The CDR3 DNA reads as TGTGCCATCCCCCAGGGAACCGGGGAGCTGTTTTTT. Its translation is CAIPQGTGELFF. V is TRBV10-3 and J is TRBJ2-2; the D gene is possibly TRBD1 (5 bases). The CDR3 contains 12 residues. The V end lost 8 bases, the J end lost 5 bases, and 9 bases lay between the germline ends. CDR1 and CDR2 (germline): ENHRY, SYGVKD.

The rearrangement links TRBV19 to TRBJ1-5; 9 bases align to TRBD1. The V segment lost 5 bases and the J segment 7 bases; nucleotides outside the gene matches: 9. CDR3 length equals 15 residues. CDR1 is LNHDA and CDR2 is SQIVND in the germline V gene (reference sequence). CDR3 residues: CASSDPGQGRQPQHF. CDR3 in DNA: TGTGCCAGTAGTGACCCGGGACAGGGTCGGCAGCCCCAGCATTTT.

Here the CDR3 DNA reads TGTGCCAGCCTGGACTCCCCGGGGAGAAAAGAGACCCAGTACTTC. This sequence encodes CASLDSPGRKETQYF. The V gene is TRBV6-5, the J gene TRBJ2-5; a possible D gene is TRBD2 (5 bases). The CDR3 spans 15 residues. The ends were cut back, 8 bases at V and 3 bases at J, with 19 bases in the middle. Looked up from germline, CDR1 is MNHEY and CDR2 is SVGAGI.

This clone has a handful of counts. The chain has TRBV30 and TRBJ1-6; no reliable D call. Trimming shortened V by 3 bases and J by 6 bases, and 12 bases separated the two germline ends. This CDR3 spans 14 amino acids. In germline, CDR1 is GTSNPN, CDR2 SVGIG (reference sequence). The CDR3 bases are TGTGCCTGGAGCGGTGAGGGCCCTAATTCACCCCTCCACTTT. Its protein product is CAWSGEGPNSPLHF.

The chain recombines TRBV19 with TRBJ2-5; 7 positions agree with TRBD2. From germline, CDR1 is LNHDA and CDR2 SQIVND (reference sequence). The CDR3 consists of 14 residues. V lost 10 bases to trimming and J lost 4 bases; unmatched junction nucleotides: 12. The CDR3 bases are TGTGCCACCAGAGAGCGGGGTTCGGGAGAGACCCAGTACTTC. This sequence encodes CATRERGSGETQYF.

The chain couples TRBV3-1 (or the pseudogene TRBV3-2) to TRBJ1-4; 7 bases line up with TRBD1. Unmatched junction bases numbered 5, after V lost 4 bases and J lost 3 bases. This CDR3 contains 15 residues. CDR1 and CDR2 from the germline V gene are LGHDT and YNNKEL (reference sequence). In nucleotides, the CDR3 is TGTGCCAGCAGCCCCCGACAGGGTTCTAATGAAAAACTGTTTTTT. Its protein is CASSPRQGSNEKLFF.

The rearrangement links TRBV12-5 to TRBJ1-6; D is unclear. Germline V gene lookup returns CDR1 LGHNT and CDR2 FRNRAP. The CDR3 is made up of 13 amino acids. Trimming shortened V by 1 base and J by 9 bases, and 7 bases separated the two germline ends. The CDR3 DNA sequence: TGTGCTAGTGGTTTGGCTAGTCGTTCACCCCTCCACTTT. Amino acid sequence: CASGLASRSPLHF.

This chain links TRBV3-1 (or the pseudogene TRBV3-2) with TRBJ2-5, with 7 bases identical to TRBD2. CDR3 length equals 17 residues. The germline gives CDR1 LGHDT, CDR2 YNNKEL (reference sequence). The trim removed 1 base at V and 5 bases at J, leaving 13 bases unmatched. CDR3 bases: TGTGCCAGCAGCCAAGTTTTATGGACTAGTGAGCCGGAGACCCAGTACTTC. As protein: CASSQVLWTSEPETQYF.

The chain combines TRBV27 with TRBJ1-1; no clear D. The CDR3 runs to 17 residues. Trimming took off 3 bases at V and 1 base at J, with 18 bases between the two ends. Germline-derived CDR1 and CDR2 are MNHEY and SMNVEV (reference sequence). The CDR3 coding sequence is TGTGCCAGCAGTTTTAAGTTGATAGGCGGGCCGAACACTGAAGCTTTCTTT. It specifies CASSFKLIGGPNTEAFF.

Here the CDR3 reads CASSEEGGEGNTIYF. The CDR3 bases are TGTGCCAGCAGTGAAGAAGGAGGGGAAGGAAACACCATATATTTT. This sequence joins TRBV2 and TRBJ1-3; TRBD1 might be the D (5 bases). The length of the CDR3 is 15 residues. Looked up from germline, CDR1 is SNHLY and CDR2 is FYNNEI. Trimming shortened V by 1 base and J by 4 bases, and 11 bases separated the two germline ends. The variable domain in full, completed from reference TRBV2 and TRBJ1-3, reads EPEVTQTPSHQVTQMGQEVILRCVPISNHLYFYWYRQILGQKVEFLVSFYNNEISEKSEIFDDQFSVERPDGSNFTLKIRSTKLEDSAMYFCASSEEGGEGNTIYFGEGSWLTVV.

CDR3 sequence (DNA): TGTGCCGCCCGGGGGGCCAATTCACCCCTCCACTTT. Translating it yields CAARGANSPLHF. The genes are TRBV10-3 and TRBJ1-6, with D tentatively TRBD1 (6 bases). The CDR3 extends over 12 amino acids. Germline CDR1 and CDR2: ENHRY and SYGVKD. V was pared by 11 bases and J by 7 bases, with 12 bases between.

The chain carries TRBV19 and TRBJ2-2, with TRBD1 identical over 9 bases. V lost 4 bases to trimming and J lost 0 bases; unmatched junction nucleotides: 6. The germline V gene encodes CDR1 LNHDA and CDR2 SQIVND (reference sequence). This CDR3 spans 17 amino acids. For the CDR3, the DNA is TGTGCCAGTAGTAAACCGGGACAGGGCTCGAACACCGGGGAGCTGTTTTTT. Residues: CASSKPGQGSNTGELFF. The full variable domain, completed using reference TRBV19 and TRBJ2-2, is DGGITQSPKYLFRKEGQNVTLSCEQNLNHDAMYWYRQDPGQGLRLIYYSQIVNDFQKGDIAEGYSVSREKKESFPLTVTSAQKNPTAFYLCASSKPGQGSNTGELFFGEGSRLTVL.

This chain joins TRBV9 and TRBJ2-7; TRBD1 agrees at 8 bases. The CDR3 has 15 residues. CDR1 SGDLS and CDR2 YYNGEE come from the germline V gene. V shed 1 base and J 1 base; nucleotides not matched to a gene: 4. The CDR3: CASSVNWDRSYEQYF. CDR3 sequence (DNA): TGTGCCAGCAGCGTAAATTGGGACAGGTCCTACGAGCAGTACTTC.

V and J are TRBV30 and TRBJ1-5, with 11 nucleotides matching TRBD1. The CDR3 covers 15 residues. The V segment lost 5 bases and the J segment 6 bases; nucleotides outside the gene matches: 9. Germline CDR1 reads GTSNPN; CDR2 reads SVGIG (reference sequence). The CDR3: CAWAPGTGGSQPQHF. The CDR3 region has the DNA TGTGCCTGGGCTCCCGGGACAGGGGGATCTCAGCCCCAGCATTTT.

The CDR3 DNA follows: TGCGCCAGCAGACCTGGACAGGGGCCCCACAATGAGCAGTTCTTC. It codes for CASRPGQGPHNEQFF. V and J are TRBV5-1 and TRBJ2-1; the match to TRBD1 covers 9 bases. Germline trimming cut 5 bases from V and 5 bases from J; bases unmatched to any gene: 8. CDR3 length: 15 amino acids. Germline CDR1 is SGHRS and CDR2 is YFSETQ.

V and J are TRBV30 and TRBJ1-3, with D possibly matching TRBD1 (5 bases). Germline CDR1 and CDR2: GTSNPN and SVGIG (reference sequence). There are 13 residues in the CDR3. V dropped 4 bases and J dropped 4 bases, with 11 bases sitting between them. CDR3 nucleotide sequence: TGTGCCTGGAAGTGGGCAGGGGGAAACACCATATATTTT. Protein product: CAWKWAGGNTIYF. Combining the CDR3 with reference TRBV30 and TRBJ1-3 gives the whole variable domain SQTIHQWPATLVQPVGSPLSLECTVEGTSNPNLYWYRQAAGRGLQLLFYSVGIGQISSEVPQNLSASRPQDRQFILSSKKLLLSDSGFYLCAWKWAGGNTIYFGEGSWLTVV.

The chain recombines TRBV18 with TRBJ2-3; TRBD2 might be the D (6 bases). Germline values: CDR1 KGHSH, CDR2 LQKENI. Between the trimmed V and J ends, which lost 2 bases and 4 bases, there was a span of 10 bases. This CDR3 spans 14 amino acids. CDR3 sequence (DNA): TGTGCCAGCTCACCAGGAGGGGTCGCAGATACGCAGTATTTT. Translation: CASSPGGVADTQYF. Together with reference TRBV18 and TRBJ2-3, the CDR3 gives the full variable domain: NAGVMQNPRHLVRRRGQEARLRCSPMKGHSHVYWYRQLPEEGLKFMVYLQKENIIDESGMPKERFSAEFPKEGPSILRIQQVVRGDSAAYFCASSPGGVADTQYFGPGTRLTVL.

The CDR3 sequence is CASSLGQGDAETQYF. CDR3 bases: TGTGCCAGCAGCCTAGGACAGGGGGACGCAGAGACCCAGTACTTC. This chain uses TRBV7-6 with TRBJ2-5; TRBD1 aligns across 10 bases. The junction had 7 bases not matched to a gene; V was cut back by 5 bases and J by 4 bases. The CDR3 sequence is 15 residues long. Germline-derived CDR1 and CDR2 are SGHVS and FNYEAQ.

The table lists this clone with a few counts. The chain carries TRBV5-4 and TRBJ2-5; D gene ambiguous. The V end lost 4 bases, the J end lost 1 base, and 8 bases lay between the germline ends. Germline loops: CDR1 SGHNT, CDR2 YYREEE (reference sequence). CDR3 length: 13 residues. CDR3 bases: TGTGCCAGCAGCCCCCGCGCCCAAGAGACCCAGTACTTC. The encoded protein is CASSPRAQETQYF.

The V and J genes are TRBV19 and TRBJ1-2, with a weak D call TRBD1 (5 bases). Germline loops: CDR1 LNHDA, CDR2 SQIVND (reference sequence). The CDR3 loop spans 14 amino acids. Trimming removed 5 bases at V and 4 bases at J, with 14 bases between. As DNA, the CDR3 is TGTGCCAGTAGTCCCCCAGGGTTCAGCTATGGCTACACCTTC. It codes for CASSPPGFSYGYTF.

The chain carries TRBV5-1 and TRBJ2-7; maybe TRBD1 (6 bases). This CDR3 contains 13 residues. The V end lost 4 bases, the J end lost 3 bases, and 11 bases lay between the germline ends. Germline V lookup: CDR1 SGHRS, CDR2 YFSETQ. This chain's CDR3 is CASSIDRYYEQYF. The CDR3 region has the DNA TGCGCCAGCAGCATAGACAGGTACTACGAGCAGTACTTC.